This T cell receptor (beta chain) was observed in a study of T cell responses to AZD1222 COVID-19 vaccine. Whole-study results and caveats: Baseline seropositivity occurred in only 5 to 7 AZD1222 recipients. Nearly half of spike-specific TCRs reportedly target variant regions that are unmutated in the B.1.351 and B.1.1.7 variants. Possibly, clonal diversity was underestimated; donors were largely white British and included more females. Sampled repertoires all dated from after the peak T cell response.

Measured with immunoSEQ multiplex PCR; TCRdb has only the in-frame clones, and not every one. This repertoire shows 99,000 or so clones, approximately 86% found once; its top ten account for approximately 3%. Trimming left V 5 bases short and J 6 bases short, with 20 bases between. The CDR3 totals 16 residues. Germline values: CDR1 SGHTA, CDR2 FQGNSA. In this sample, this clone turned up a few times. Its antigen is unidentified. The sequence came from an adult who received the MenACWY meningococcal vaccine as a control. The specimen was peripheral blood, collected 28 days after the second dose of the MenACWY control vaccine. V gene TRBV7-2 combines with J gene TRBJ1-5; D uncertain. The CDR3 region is CASSPKGVRAAQPQHF. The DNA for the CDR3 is TGTGCCAGCAGCCCCAAGGGTGTCAGAGCGGCTCAGCCCCAGCATTTT. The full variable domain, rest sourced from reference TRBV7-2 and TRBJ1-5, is GAGVSQSPSNKVTEKGKDVELRCDPISGHTALYWYRQSLGQGLEFLIYFQGNSAPDKSGLPSDRFSAERTGGSVSTLTIQRTQQEDSAVYLCASSPKGVRAAQPQHFGDGTRLSIL.